This section outlines one T cell receptor (beta chain) sequence together with its context. Distinct nucleotide sequences in the sample also encode this CDR3. The data stem from a study of shared clonotypes between healthy human individuals. From germline, CDR1 is GTSNPN and CDR2 SVGIG (reference sequence). V shed 1 base and J shed 0 bases, with 6 bases lying between them. This CDR3 comprises 13 residues. Original methodology: Quality scores were absent from the junction-only immunoSEQ sequences, so filtering differed. Assay used: immunoSEQ multiplex PCR; TCRdb lists only in-frame clones, some missing. The DNA gave D and trimming, while V, J and clone size come from that table. The sample shows approximately 2,300,000 clones, roughly 92% of them seen only once.

This receptor was taken from a man younger than 35 in good health. Some clones in this sample may be carry-over from other donors' samples. Sequencing used naive CD4+ T cells from PBMCs. As to subset: CD45RA+ positively selected. The V call is TRBV30, the J call TRBJ1-1, with a possible D match to TRBD1 (6 bases). This CDR3 is CAWSGQVNTEAFF. The CDR3 DNA reads as TGTGCCTGGAGTGGACAGGTGAACACTGAAGCTTTCTTT.